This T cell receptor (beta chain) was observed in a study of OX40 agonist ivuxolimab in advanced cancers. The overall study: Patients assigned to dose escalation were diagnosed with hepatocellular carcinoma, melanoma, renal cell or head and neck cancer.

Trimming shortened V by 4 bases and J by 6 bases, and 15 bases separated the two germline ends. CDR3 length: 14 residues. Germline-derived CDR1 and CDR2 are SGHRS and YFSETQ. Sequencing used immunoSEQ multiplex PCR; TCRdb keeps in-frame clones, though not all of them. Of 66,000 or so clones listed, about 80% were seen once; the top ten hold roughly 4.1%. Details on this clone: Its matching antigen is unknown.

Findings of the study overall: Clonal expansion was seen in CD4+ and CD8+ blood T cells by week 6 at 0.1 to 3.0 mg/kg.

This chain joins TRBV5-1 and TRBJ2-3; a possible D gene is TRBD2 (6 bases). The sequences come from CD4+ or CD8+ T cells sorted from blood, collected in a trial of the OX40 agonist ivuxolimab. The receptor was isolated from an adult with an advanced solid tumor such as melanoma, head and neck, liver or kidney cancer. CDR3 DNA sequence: TGCGCCAGCAGCCCCGGACGGAGCGGGGATACGCAGTATTTT. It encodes CASSPGRSGDTQYF.